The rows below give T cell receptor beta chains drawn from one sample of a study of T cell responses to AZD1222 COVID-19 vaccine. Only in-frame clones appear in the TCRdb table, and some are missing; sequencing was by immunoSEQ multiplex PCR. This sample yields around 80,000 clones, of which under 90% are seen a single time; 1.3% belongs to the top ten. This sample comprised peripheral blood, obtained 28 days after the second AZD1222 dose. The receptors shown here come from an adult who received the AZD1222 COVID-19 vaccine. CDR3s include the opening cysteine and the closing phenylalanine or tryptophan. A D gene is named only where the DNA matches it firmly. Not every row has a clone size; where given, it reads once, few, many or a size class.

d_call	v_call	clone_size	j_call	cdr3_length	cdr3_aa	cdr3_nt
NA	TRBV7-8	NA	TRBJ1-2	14	CASSSHPSNYGYTF	TGTGCCAGCAGCTCCCATCCATCCAACTATGGCTACACCTTC
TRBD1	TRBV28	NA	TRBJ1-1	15	CASSTDRGLMTEAFF	TGTGCCAGCAGTACGGACAGGGGGCTTATGACTGAAGCTTTCTTT
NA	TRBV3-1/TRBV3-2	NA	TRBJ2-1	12	CASSPQGIEQFF	TGTGCCAGCAGCCCCCAGGGGATTGAGCAGTTCTTC
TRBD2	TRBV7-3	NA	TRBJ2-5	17	CASSSGLAGGYQETQYF	TGTGCCAGCAGCTCCGGACTAGCGGGAGGGTACCAAGAGACCCAGTACTTC
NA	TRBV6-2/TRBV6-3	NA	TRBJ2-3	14	CASSGRGATDTQYF	TGTGCCAGCAGTGGGAGGGGGGCCACAGATACGCAGTATTTT
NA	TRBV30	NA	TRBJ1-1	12	CAWEPGLRGAFF	TGTGCCTGGGAACCAGGGCTTAGGGGAGCTTTCTTT
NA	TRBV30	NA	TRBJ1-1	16	CAWSPPPTDPNTEAFF	TGTGCCTGGAGTCCCCCTCCGACGGATCCGAACACTGAAGCTTTCTTT
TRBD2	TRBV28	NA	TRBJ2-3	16	CASSPGGGASTDTQYF	TGTGCCAGCAGCCCTGGGGGAGGGGCCTCCACAGATACGCAGTATTTT
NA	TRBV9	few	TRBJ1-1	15	CASSAMLTGNTEAFF	TGTGCCAGCAGCGCGATGCTTACAGGGAACACTGAAGCTTTCTTT
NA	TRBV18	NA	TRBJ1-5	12	CASSPENQPQHF	TGTGCCAGCTCACCAGAAAATCAGCCCCAGCATTTT
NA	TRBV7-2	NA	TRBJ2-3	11	CASSYAGPQYF	TGTGCCAGCAGCTACGCCGGGCCCCAGTATTTT
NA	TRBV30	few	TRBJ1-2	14	CAWSVKAFNYGYTF	TGTGCCTGGAGTGTAAAGGCCTTTAACTATGGCTACACCTTC
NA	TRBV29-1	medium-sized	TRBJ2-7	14	CSVVRQQGRGEQYF	TGCAGCGTTGTTAGACAACAGGGCAGAGGCGAGCAGTACTTC
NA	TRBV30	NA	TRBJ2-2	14	CAWSVELYTGELFF	TGTGCCTGGAGTGTAGAACTTTACACCGGGGAGCTGTTTTTT
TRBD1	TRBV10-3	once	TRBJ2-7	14	CAIRPGDRANEQYF	TGTGCCATCAGGCCCGGGGACAGGGCCAACGAGCAGTACTTC
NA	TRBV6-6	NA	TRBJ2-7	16	CASSYSPSGPLYEQYF	TGTGCCAGCAGTTACTCACCCTCGGGACCTCTCTACGAGCAGTACTTC
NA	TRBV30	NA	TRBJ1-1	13	CAWSVNGGLPAFF	TGTGCCTGGAGTGTAAATGGGGGACTGCCAGCTTTCTTT
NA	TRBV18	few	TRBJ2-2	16	CASSPSGGANTGELFF	TGTGCCAGCTCACCAAGCGGAGGCGCGAACACCGGGGAGCTGTTTTTT
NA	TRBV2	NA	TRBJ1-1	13	CASRLDINTEAFF	TGTGCCAGCAGGTTGGACATCAACACTGAAGCTTTCTTT
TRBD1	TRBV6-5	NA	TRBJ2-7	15	CASSRRQGASYEQYF	TGTGCCAGCAGTCGACGACAGGGAGCCTCCTACGAGCAGTACTTC
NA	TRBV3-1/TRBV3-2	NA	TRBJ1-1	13	CASTPWDRTEAFF	TGTGCCAGCACCCCTTGGGACCGCACTGAAGCTTTCTTT
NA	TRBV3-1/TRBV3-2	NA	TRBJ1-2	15	CASSHQGLLNYGYTF	TGTGCCAGCAGTCATCAGGGACTCCTTAACTATGGCTACACCTTC
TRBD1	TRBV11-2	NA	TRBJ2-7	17	CASSSRGWGTGLNEQYF	TGTGCCAGCAGCTCCAGAGGATGGGGGACAGGCTTAAACGAGCAGTACTTC
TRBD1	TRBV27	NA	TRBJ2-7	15	CASSRTGGPGYEQYF	TGTGCCAGCAGTAGGACAGGGGGCCCTGGCTACGAGCAGTACTTC
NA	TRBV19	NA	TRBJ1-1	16	CASPQAPGRPNTEAFF	TGTGCCAGTCCCCAAGCCCCAGGGAGACCAAACACTGAAGCTTTCTTT
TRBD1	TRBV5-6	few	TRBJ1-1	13	CASSLRTGELNVF	TGTGCCAGCAGTTTAAGGACAGGGGAGCTGAATGTCTTT
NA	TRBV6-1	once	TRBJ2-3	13	CASSEPPPDTQYF	TGTGCCAGCAGTGAACCCCCCCCAGATACGCAGTATTTT
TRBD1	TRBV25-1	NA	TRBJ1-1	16	CASSKRQGTGNTEAFF	TGTGCCAGCAGTAAGAGGCAAGGGACAGGTAACACTGAAGCTTTCTTT
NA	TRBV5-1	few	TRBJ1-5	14	CASSLDGNNQPQHF	TGCGCCAGCAGCTTGGACGGCAACAATCAGCCCCAGCATTTT
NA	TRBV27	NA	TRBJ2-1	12	CASSLGGAEQFF	TGTGCCAGCAGTTTGGGGGGTGCTGAGCAGTTCTTC
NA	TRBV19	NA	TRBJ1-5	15	CASNGVGQYHQPQHF	TGTGCCAGTAACGGAGTAGGGCAGTACCATCAGCCCCAGCATTTT
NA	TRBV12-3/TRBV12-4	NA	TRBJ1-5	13	CASSRQHNQPQHF	TGTGCCAGCAGTCGACAGCACAATCAGCCCCAGCATTTT
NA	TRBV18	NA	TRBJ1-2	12	CASSPPAEGYTF	TGTGCCAGCTCACCACCGGCCGAAGGCTACACCTTC
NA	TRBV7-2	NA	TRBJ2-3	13	CASSLDRAQTQYF	TGTGCCAGCAGCTTAGACAGGGCCCAGACGCAGTATTTT
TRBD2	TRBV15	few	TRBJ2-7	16	CATSRDRGGSTSEQYF	TGTGCCACCAGCAGAGATAGAGGCGGGAGTACGTCCGAGCAGTACTTC
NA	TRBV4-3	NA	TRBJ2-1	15	CASSQTLGTGMEQFF	TGCGCCAGCAGCCAAACATTGGGGACGGGGATGGAGCAGTTCTTC
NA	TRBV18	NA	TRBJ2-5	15	CASSPISGMGETQYF	TGTGCCAGCTCACCAATTTCAGGGATGGGTGAGACCCAGTACTTC
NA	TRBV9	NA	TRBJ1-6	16	CASSVSPARDNSPLHF	TGTGCCAGCAGCGTTAGTCCCGCTCGGGATAATTCACCCCTCCACTTT
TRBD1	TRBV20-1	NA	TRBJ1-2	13	CSASEQGEGGYTF	TGCAGTGCTAGTGAGCAGGGGGAGGGCGGCTACACCTTC
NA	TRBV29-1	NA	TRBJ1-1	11	CSAVDRPEAFF	TGCAGCGCCGTGGACCGACCTGAAGCTTTCTTT
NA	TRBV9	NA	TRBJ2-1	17	CASSAPQGAAPYNEQFF	TGTGCCAGCAGCGCCCCACAGGGTGCAGCTCCCTACAATGAGCAGTTCTTC
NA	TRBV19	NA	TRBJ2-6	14	CASSIRFGANVLTF	TGTGCCAGTAGTATTCGGTTTGGGGCCAACGTCCTGACTTTC
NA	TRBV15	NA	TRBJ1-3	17	CATSREVAGASGNTIYF	TGTGCCACCAGCAGAGAGGTTGCAGGGGCCTCTGGAAACACCATATATTTT
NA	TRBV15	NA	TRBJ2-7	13	CATAQGANYEQYF	TGTGCCACCGCCCAGGGAGCTAACTACGAGCAGTACTTC
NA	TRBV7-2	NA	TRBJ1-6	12	CASSLPPDRPHF	TGTGCCAGCAGCCTCCCGCCGGACCGACCCCACTTT
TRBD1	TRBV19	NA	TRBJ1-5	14	CASDDRASNQPQHF	TGTGCCAGTGATGACAGGGCTAGCAATCAGCCCCAGCATTTT
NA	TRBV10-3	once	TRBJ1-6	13	CATSSLDPSPLHF	TGTGCCACTTCCTCCTTAGATCCTTCACCCCTCCACTTT
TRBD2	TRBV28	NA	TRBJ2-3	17	CASSFAASGRSTDTQYF	TGTGCCAGCAGTTTCGCGGCTAGCGGGAGAAGCACAGATACGCAGTATTTT
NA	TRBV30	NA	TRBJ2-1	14	CAWSVPPLYNEQFF	TGTGCCTGGAGTGTACCCCCCCTTTACAATGAGCAGTTCTTC
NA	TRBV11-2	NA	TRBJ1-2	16	CASSPLKGTYIYGYTF	TGTGCCAGCAGCCCGTTAAAAGGGACATATATCTATGGCTACACCTTC
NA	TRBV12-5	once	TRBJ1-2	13	CASAQELNYGYTF	TGTGCTAGTGCCCAGGAACTTAACTATGGCTACACCTTC
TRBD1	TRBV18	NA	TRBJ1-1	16	CASSLTRGTGNTEAFF	TGTGCCAGCTCACTAACCCGGGGGACAGGGAACACTGAAGCTTTCTTT
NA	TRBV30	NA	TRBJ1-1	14	CAWSVGGGLTEAFF	TGTGCCTGGAGTGTGGGTGGGGGGCTCACTGAAGCTTTCTTT
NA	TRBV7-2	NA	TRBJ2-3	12	CASSLAGATQYF	TGTGCCAGCAGCTTAGCGGGCGCCACGCAGTATTTT
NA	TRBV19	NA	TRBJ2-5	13	CASSSESWAAQYF	TGTGCCAGTAGTTCGGAGTCCTGGGCGGCCCAGTACTTC